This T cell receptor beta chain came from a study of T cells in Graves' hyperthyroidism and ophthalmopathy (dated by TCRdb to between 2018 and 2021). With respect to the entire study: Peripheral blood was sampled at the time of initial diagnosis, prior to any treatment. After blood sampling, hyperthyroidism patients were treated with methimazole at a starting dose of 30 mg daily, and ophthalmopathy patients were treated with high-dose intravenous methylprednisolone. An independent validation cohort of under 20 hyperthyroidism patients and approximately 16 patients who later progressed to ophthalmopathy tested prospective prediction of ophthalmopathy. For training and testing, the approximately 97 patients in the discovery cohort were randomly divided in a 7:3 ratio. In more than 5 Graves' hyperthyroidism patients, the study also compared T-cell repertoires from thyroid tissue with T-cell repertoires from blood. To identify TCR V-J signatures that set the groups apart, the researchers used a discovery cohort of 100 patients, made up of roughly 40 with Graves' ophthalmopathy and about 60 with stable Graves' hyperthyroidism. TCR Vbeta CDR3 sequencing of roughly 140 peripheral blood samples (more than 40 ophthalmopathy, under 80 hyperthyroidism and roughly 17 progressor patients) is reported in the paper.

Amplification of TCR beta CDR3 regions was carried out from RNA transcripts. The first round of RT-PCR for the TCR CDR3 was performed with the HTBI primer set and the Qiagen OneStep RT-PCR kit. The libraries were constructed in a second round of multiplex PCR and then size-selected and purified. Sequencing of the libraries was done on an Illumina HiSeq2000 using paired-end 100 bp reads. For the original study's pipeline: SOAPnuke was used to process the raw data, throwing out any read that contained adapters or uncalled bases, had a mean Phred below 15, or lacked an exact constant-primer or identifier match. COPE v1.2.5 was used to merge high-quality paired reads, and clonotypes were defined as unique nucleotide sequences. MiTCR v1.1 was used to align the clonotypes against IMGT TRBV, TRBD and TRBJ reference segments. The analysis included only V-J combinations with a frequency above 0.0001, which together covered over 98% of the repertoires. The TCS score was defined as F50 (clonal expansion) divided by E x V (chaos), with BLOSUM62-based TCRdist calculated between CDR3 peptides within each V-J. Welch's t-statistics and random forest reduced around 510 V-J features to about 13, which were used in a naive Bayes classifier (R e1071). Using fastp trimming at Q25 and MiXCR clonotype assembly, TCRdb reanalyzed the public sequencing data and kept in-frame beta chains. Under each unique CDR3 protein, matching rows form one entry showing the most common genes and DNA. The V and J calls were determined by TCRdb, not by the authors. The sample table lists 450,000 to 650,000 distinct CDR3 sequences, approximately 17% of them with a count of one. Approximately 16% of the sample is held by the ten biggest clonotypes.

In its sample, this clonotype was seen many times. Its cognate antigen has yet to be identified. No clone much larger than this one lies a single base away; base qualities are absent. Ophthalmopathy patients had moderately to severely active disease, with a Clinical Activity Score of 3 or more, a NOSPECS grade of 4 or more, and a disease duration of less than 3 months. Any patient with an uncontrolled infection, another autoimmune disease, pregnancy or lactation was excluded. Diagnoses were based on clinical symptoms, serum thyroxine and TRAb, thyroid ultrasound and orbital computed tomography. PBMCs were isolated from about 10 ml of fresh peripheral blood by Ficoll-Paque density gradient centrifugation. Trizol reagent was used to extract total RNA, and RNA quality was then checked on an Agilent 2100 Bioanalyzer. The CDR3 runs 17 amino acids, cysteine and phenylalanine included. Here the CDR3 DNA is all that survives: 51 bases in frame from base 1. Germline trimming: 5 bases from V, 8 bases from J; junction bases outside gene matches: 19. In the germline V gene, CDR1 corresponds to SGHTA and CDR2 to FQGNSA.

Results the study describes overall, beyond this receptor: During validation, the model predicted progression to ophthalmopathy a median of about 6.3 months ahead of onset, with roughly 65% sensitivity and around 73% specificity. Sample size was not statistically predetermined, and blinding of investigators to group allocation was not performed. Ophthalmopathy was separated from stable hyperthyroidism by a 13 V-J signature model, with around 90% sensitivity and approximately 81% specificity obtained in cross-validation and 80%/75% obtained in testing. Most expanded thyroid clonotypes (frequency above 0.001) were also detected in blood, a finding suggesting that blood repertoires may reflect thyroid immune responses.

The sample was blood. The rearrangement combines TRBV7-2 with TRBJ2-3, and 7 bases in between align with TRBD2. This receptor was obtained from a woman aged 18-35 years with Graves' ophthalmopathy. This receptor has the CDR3 CASSAPLGPSGSVTQYF. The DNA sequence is TGTGCCAGCAGCGCGCCCCTCGGGCCTAGCGGTTCAGTTACGCAGTATTTT.